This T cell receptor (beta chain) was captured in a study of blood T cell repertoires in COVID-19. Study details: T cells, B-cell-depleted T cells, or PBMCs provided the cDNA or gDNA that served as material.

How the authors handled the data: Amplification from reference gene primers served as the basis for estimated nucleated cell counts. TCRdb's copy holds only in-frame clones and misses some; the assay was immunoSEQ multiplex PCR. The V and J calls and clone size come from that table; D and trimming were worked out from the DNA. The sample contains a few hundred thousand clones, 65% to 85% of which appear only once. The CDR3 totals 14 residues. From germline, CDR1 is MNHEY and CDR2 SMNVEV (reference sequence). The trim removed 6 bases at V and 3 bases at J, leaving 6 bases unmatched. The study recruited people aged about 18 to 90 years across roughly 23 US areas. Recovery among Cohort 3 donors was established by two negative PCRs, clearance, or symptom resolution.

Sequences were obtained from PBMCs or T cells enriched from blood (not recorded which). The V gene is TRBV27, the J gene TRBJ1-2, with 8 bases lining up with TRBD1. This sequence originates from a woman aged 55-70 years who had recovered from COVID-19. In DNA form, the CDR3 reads TGTGCCAGCAGCCAACAGGGGGTTTACTATGGCTACACCTTC. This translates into CASSQQGVYYGYTF.